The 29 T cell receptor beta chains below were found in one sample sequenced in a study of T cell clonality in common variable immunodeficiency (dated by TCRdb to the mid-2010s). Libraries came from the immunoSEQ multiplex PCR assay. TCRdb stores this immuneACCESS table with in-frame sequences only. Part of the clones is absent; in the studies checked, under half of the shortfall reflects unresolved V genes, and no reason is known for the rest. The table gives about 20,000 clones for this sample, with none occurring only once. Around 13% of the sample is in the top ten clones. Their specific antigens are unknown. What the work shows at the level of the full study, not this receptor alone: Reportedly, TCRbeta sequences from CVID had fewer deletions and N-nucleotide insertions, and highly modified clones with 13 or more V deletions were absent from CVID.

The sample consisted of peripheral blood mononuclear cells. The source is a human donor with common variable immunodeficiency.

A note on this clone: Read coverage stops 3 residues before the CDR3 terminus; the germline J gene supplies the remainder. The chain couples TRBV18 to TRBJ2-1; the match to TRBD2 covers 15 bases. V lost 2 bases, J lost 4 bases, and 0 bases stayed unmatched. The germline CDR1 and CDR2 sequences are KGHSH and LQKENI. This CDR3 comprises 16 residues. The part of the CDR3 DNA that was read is TGTGCCAGCTCACCAGGGACTAGCGGGAGGTACAATGAG. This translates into CASSPGTSGRYNE. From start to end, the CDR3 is CASSPGTSGRYNEQFF. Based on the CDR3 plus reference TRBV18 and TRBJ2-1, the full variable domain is NAGVMQNPRHLVRRRGQEARLRCSPMKGHSHVYWYRQLPEEGLKFMVYLQKENIIDESGMPKERFSAEFPKEGPSILRIQQVVRGDSAAYFCASSPGTSGRYNEQFFGPGTRLTVL.

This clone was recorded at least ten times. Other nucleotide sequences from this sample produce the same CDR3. The sequenced CDR3 bases are TGCGCCAGCAGCCCCCTTGGGACAGGGGGCACAGATACG. It yields the protein CASSPLGTGGTDT. The full CDR3 reads CASSPLGTGGTDTQYF. J is TRBJ2-3 and V is TRBV5-1; 10 nucleotides line up with TRBD1. The sequenced fragment ends 3 residues before the CDR3 boundary, so the rest is inferred from the germline J gene. The V gene's germline CDR1 is SGHRS and CDR2 YFSETQ. Trimming removed 4 bases from V and 1 base from J; junction bases left unmatched: 6. The CDR3 has 16 amino acids.

The CDR3 spells CASSAGVKETQYF. Incomplete CDR3 DNA: TGTGCCAGCTCGGCGGGGGTGAAAGAGACC. The V and J genes are TRBV7-9 and TRBJ2-5, with 7 bases aligning to TRBD2. The read finishes 3 residues shy of the CDR3 end, and the germline J gene is used to complete it. This CDR3 region has 13 residues. Trimming at V came to 8 bases and at J to 3 bases, leaving 6 bases not matched to a gene. Germline V gene sequence: CDR1 SEHNR, CDR2 FQNEAQ (reference sequence).

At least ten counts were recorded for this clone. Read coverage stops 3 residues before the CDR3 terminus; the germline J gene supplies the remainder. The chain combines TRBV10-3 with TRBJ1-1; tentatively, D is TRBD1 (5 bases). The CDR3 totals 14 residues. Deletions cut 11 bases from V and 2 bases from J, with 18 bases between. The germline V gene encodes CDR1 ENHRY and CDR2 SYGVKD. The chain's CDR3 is CAASGLGKNTEAFF. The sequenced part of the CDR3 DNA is TGTGCCGCATCAGGGCTAGGGAAAAACACTGAA.

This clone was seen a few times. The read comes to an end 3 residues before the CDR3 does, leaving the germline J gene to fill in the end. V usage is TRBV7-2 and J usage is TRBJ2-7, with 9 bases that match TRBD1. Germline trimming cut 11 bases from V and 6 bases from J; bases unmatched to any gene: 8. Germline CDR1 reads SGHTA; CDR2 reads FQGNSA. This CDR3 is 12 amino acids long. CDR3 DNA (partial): TGTGCCTCCGGGACAGGGTTTGCCGAG. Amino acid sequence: CASGTGFAE. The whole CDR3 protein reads CASGTGFAEQYF.

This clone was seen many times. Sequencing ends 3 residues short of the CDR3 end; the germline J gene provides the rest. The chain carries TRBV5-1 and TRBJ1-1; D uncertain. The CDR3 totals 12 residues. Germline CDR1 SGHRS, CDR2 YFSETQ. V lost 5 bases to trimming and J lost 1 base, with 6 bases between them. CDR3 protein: CASSSGNTEAFF. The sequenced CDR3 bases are TGCGCCAGCAGTTCGGGGAACACTGAA.

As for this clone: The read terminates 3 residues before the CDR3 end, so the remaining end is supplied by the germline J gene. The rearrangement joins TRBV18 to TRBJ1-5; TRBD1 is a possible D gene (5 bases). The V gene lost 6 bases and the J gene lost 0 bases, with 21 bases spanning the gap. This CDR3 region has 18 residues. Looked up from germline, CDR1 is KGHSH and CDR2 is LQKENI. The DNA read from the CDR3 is TGTGCCAGCTCCCACAGGAGGCGCGAATTTTATAGCAATCAGCCC. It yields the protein CASSHRRREFYSNQP. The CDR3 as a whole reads CASSHRRREFYSNQPQHF.

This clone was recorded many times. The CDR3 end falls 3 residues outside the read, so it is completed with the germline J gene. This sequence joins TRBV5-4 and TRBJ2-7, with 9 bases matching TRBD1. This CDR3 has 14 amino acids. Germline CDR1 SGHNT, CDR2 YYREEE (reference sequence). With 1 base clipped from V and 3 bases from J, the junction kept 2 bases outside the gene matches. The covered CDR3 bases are TGTGCCAGCAGCTTGATGACAGGGGGCTACGAG. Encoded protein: CASSLMTGGYE. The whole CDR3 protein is CASSLMTGGYEQYF. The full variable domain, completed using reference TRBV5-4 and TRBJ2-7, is ETGVTQSPTHLIKTRGQQVTLRCSSQSGHNTVSWYQQALGQGPQFIFQYYREEENGRGNFPPRFSGLQFPNYSSELNVNALELDDSALYLCASSLMTGGYEQYFGPGTRLTVT.

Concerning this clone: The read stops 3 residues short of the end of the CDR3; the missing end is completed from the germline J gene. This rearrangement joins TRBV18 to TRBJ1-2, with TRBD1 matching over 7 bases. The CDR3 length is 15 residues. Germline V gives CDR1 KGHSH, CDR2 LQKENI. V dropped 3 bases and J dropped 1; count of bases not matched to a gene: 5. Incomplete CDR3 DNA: TGTGCCAGCTCACCTGACAGGGCCGATAACTATGGC. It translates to CASSPDRADNYG. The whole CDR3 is CASSPDRADNYGYTF.

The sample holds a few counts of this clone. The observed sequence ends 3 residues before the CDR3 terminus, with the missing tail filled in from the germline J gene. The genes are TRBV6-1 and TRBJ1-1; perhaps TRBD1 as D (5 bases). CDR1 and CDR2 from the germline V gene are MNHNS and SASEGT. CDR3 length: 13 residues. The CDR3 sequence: CASSEKQVAQAFF. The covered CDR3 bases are TGTGCCAGCAGTGAAAAACAGGTGGCTCAA.

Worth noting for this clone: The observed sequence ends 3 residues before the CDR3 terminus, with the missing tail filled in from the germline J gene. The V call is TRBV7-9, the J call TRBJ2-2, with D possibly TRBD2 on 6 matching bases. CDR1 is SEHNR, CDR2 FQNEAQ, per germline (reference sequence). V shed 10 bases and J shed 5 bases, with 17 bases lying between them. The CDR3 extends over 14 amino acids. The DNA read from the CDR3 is TGTGCCATCCCCGGGCTAGCGACGACCGGGGAG. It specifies CAIPGLATTGE. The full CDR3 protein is CAIPGLATTGELFF.

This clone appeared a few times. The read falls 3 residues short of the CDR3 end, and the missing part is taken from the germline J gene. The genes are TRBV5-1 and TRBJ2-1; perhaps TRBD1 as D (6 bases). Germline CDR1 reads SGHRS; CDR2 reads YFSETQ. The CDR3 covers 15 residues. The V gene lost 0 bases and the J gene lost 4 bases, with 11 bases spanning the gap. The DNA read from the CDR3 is TGCGCCAGCAGCTTGGCACCCGGGACATACAATGAG. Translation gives CASSLAPGTYNE. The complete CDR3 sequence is CASSLAPGTYNEQFF.

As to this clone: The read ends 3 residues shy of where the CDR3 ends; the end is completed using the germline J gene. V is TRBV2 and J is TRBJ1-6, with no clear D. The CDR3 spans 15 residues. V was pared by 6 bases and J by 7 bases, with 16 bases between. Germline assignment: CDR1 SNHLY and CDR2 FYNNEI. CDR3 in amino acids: CASRPYGAGNSPLHF. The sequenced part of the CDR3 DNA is TGTGCCAGCAGGCCCTACGGAGCGGGGAATTCACCC. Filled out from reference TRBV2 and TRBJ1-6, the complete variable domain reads EPEVTQTPSHQVTQMGQEVILRCVPISNHLYFYWYRQILGQKVEFLVSFYNNEISEKSEIFDDQFSVERPDGSNFTLKIRSTKLEDSAMYFCASRPYGAGNSPLHFGNGTRLTVT.

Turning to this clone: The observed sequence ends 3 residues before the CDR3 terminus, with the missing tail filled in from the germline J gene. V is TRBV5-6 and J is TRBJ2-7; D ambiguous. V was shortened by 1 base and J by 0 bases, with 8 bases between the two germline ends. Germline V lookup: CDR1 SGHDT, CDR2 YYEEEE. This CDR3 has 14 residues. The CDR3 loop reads CASSLTVSSYEQYF. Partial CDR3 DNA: TGTGCCAGCAGCTTGACGGTATCCTCCTACGAG.

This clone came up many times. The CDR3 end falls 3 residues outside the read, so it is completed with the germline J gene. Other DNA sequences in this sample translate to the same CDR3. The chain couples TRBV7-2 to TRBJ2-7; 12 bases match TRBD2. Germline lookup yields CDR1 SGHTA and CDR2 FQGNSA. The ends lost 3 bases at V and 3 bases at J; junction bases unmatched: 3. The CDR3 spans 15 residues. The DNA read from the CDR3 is TGTGCCAGCAGCTTGCGACTAGCGGGAGACTACGAG. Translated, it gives CASSLRLAGDYE. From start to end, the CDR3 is CASSLRLAGDYEQYF.

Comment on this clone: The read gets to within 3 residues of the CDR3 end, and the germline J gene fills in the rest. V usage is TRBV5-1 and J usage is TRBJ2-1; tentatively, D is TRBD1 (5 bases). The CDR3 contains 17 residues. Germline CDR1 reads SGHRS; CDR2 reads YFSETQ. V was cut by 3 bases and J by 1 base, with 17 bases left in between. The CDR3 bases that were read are TGCGCCAGCAGCTCGGACCCAGGGAAAAAGTCCTACAATGAG. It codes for CASSSDPGKKSYNE. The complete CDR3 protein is CASSSDPGKKSYNEQFF.

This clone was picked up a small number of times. This CDR3 reads CASSRTSGRAYNEQFF. Partial CDR3 DNA: TGCGCCAGCAGCCGGACTAGCGGGAGGGCCTACAATGAG. The chain is built from TRBV5-1 and TRBJ2-1; 15 bases line up with TRBD2. The read halts 3 residues ahead of the CDR3 end, with the missing end drawn from the germline J gene. The germline V gene encodes CDR1 SGHRS and CDR2 YFSETQ. With 4 bases clipped from V and 2 bases from J, the junction kept 1 base outside the gene matches. The CDR3 covers 16 residues.

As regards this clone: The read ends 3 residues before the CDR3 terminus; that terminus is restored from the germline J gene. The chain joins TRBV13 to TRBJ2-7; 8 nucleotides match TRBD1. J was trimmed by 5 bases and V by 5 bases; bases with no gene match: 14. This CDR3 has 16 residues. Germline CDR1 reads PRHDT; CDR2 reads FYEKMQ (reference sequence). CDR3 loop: CASSRNGQGAVHEQYF. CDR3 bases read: TGTGCCAGCAGCCGCAATGGACAGGGTGCTGTCCACGAG.

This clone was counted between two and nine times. The CDR3 region is CASSQGQFYGYTF. The CDR3 DNA, read in part, is TGTGCCAGCAGCCAGGGACAGTTCTATGGC. The rearrangement joins TRBV7-9 to TRBJ1-2; TRBD1 matches at 7 bases. Read sequence stops 3 residues before the CDR3 end, and the germline J gene provides the missing end. CDR3 size: 13 residues. Germline CDR1 and CDR2: SEHNR and FQNEAQ (reference sequence). V shed 5 bases, J shed 4 bases, and the junction held 4 bases outside the gene matches.

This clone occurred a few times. CDR3 amino acids: CASKGYADNSPLHF. The covered CDR3 bases are TGTGCCAGTAAGGGGTACGCAGATAATTCACCC. The rearrangement links TRBV19 to TRBJ1-6; D perhaps matches TRBD1 (5 bases). The read ends 3 residues shy of where the CDR3 ends; the end is completed using the germline J gene. Germline values: CDR1 LNHDA, CDR2 SQIVND (reference sequence). The V end lost 7 bases, the J end lost 5 bases, and 12 bases lay between the germline ends. This CDR3 has 14 amino acids.

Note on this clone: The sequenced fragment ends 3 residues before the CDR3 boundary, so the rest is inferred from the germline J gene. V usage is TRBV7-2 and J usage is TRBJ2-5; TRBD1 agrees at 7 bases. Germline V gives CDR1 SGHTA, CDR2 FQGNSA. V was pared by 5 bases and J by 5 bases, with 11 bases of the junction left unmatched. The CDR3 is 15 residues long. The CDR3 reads CASSPSTGFAETQYF. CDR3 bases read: TGTGCCAGCAGCCCCTCGACAGGGTTCGCGGAGACC.

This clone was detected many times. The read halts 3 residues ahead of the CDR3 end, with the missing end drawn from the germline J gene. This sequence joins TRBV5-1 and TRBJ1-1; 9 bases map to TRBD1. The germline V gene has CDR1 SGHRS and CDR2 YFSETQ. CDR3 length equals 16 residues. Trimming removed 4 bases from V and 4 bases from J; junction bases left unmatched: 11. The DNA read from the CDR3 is TGCGCCAGCAGCGCCGGGACAGGGAGCGGGAGCACTGAA. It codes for CASSAGTGSGSTE. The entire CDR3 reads CASSAGTGSGSTEAFF.

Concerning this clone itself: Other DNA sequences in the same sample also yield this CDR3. The CDR3 DNA, read in part, is TGTGCCAGCTCACCTTCAGGGGTGAACACTGAA. As protein: CASSPSGVNTE. The whole CDR3 sequence reads CASSPSGVNTEAFF. The chain combines TRBV18 with TRBJ1-1, with D tentatively TRBD1 (6 bases). The read terminates 3 residues ahead of where the CDR3 ends, so the germline J gene completes it. The CDR3 spans 14 residues. V lost 3 bases and J lost 0, with 8 bases in between. Germline-derived CDR1 and CDR2 are KGHSH and LQKENI. The full variable domain, its missing parts supplied by reference TRBV18 and TRBJ1-1, is NAGVMQNPRHLVRRRGQEARLRCSPMKGHSHVYWYRQLPEEGLKFMVYLQKENIIDESGMPKERFSAEFPKEGPSILRIQQVVRGDSAAYFCASSPSGVNTEAFFGQGTRLTVV.

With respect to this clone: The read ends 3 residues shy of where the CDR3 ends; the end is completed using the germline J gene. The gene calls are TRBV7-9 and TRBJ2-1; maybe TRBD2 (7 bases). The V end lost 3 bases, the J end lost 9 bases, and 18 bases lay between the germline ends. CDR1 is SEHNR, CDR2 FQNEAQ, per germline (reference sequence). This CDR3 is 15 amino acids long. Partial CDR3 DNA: TGTGCCAGCAGCTTGGGTTCACACAGGGAGGGTGAG. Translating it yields CASSLGSHREGE. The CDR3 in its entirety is CASSLGSHREGEQFF.

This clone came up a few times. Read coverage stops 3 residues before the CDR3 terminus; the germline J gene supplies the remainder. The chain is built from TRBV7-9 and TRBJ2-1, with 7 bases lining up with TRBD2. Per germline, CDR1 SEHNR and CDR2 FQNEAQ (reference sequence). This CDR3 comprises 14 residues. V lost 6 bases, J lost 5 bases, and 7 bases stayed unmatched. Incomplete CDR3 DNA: TGTGCCAGCAGGGCAGCGGGAATGGACAATGAG. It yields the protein CASRAAGMDNE. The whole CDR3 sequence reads CASRAAGMDNEQFF.

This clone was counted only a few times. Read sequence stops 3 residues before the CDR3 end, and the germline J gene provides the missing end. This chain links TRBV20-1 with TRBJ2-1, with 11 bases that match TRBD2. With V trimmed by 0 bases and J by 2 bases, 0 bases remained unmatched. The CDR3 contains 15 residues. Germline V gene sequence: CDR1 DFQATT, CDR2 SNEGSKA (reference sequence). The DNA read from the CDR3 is TGCAGTGCTAGAGAGACTAGCGGGACCTACAATGAG. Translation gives CSARETSGTYNE. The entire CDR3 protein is CSARETSGTYNEQFF.

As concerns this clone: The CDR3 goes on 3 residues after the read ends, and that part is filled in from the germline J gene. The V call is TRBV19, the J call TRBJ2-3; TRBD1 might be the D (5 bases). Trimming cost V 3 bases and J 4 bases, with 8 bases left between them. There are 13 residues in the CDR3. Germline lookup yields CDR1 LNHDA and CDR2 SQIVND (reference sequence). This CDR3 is CASSIPGSDTQYF. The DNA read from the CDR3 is TGTGCCAGTAGTATCCCAGGGTCAGATACG.

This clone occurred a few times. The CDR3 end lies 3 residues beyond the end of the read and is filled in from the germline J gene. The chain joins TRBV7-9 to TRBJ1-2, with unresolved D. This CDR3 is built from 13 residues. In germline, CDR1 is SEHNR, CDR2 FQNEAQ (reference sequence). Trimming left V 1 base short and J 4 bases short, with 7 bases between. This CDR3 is CASSLEPSYGYTF. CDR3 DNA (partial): TGTGCCAGCAGCTTAGAGCCCTCCTATGGC.

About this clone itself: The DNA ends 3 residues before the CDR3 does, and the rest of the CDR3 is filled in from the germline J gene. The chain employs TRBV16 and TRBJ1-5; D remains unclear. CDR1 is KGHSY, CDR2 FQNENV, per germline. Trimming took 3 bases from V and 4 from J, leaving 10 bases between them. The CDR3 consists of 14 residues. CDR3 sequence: CASSQQYTNQPQHF. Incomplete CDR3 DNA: TGTGCCAGCAGCCAGCAGTACACGAATCAGCCC. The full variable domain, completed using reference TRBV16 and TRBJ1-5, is GEEVAQTPKHLVRGEGQKAKLYCAPIKGHSYVFWYQQVLKNEFKFLISFQNENVFDETGMPKERFSAKCLPNSPCSLEIQATKLEDSAVYFCASSQQYTNQPQHFGDGTRLSIL.